These 28 T cell receptor beta chains were all obtained from the same sample, sequenced in a study of blood T cell repertoires in COVID-19. The protocol was immunoSEQ multiplex PCR, while the TCRdb copy is restricted to in-frame clones and leaves out a portion. The data contain hundreds of thousands of clones, roughly 90% of them singletons. Sequenced: peripheral blood. The receptors here all came from a woman aged 25 to 45 with COVID-19, enrolled during active disease.

The CDR3 region has the DNA TGTGCCAGCATGCGGCTAGCCGGAATTCAGTACTTC. Amino acids: CASMRLAGIQYF. This chain connects TRBV2 to TRBJ2-4; tentative D call: TRBD2 (5 bases). Trimming pared 7 bases from V and 10 bases from J, leaving 14 bases between. The CDR3 is 12 residues long. Germline lookup yields CDR1 SNHLY and CDR2 FYNNEI.

The chain links TRBV11-2 to TRBJ1-1; 8 bases are shared with TRBD1. The V segment lost 5 bases and the J segment 4 bases; nucleotides outside the gene matches: 9. Germline V gene sequence: CDR1 SGHAT, CDR2 FQNNGV. There are 15 residues in the CDR3. CDR3 region: CASSPGGDLSTEAFF. CDR3 nucleotides: TGTGCCAGCAGCCCAGGGGGCGACCTTTCCACTGAAGCTTTCTTT.

V gene TRBV11-2 combines with J gene TRBJ2-1, with 9 bases lining up with TRBD2. Looked up from germline, CDR1 is SGHAT and CDR2 is FQNNGV. The length of the CDR3 is 17 residues. V dropped 1 base and J dropped 12; count of bases not matched to a gene: 16. Written as DNA, the CDR3 is TGTGCCAGCAGCTTAGGACTCCCGGCGGGACTAGCAGGGGGGCAGTTCTTC. Its translation: CASSLGLPAGLAGGQFF. Full variable domain (outside the CDR3, taken from reference TRBV11-2 and TRBJ2-1): EAGVAQSPRYKIIEKRQSVAFWCNPISGHATLYWYQQILGQGPKLLIQFQNNGVVDDSQLPKDRFSAERLKGVDSTLKIQPAKLEDSAVYLCASSLGLPAGLAGGQFFGPGTRLTVL.

A few counts support this clone. V gene TRBV12-3 or TRBV12-4 combines with J gene TRBJ2-4, with 8 bases identical to TRBD1. The V gene end was trimmed by 3 bases and the J gene end by 9 bases; junction bases not matched to a gene: 4. CDR3 length equals 13 residues. The CDR3 spells CASSFDRGSIQYF. The CDR3 DNA follows: TGTGCCAGCAGTTTCGACAGGGGAAGCATTCAGTACTTC.

The chain links TRBV10-3 to TRBJ1-3; D not certain. The V end was cut by 6 bases, the J end by 4 bases, with 13 bases between. The CDR3 is 14 residues long. The V gene's germline CDR1 is ENHRY and CDR2 SYGVKD. CDR3 bases: TGTGCCATCAGCCCGGGAGGCGGGGGAAACACCATATATTTT. Protein sequence: CAISPGGGGNTIYF.

The chain recombines TRBV7-2 with TRBJ2-7; 9 bases map to TRBD2. Germline-derived CDR1 and CDR2 are SGHTA and FQGNSA. CDR3 size: 16 residues. V shed 5 bases and J 0 bases; nucleotides not matched to a gene: 8. In DNA, the CDR3 is TGTGCCAGCAGCCCAAGCGGGGGGAGAAGCTCCTACGAGCAGTACTTC. Amino acid sequence: CASSPSGGRSSYEQYF.

V is TRBV20-1 and J is TRBJ2-1; 14 positions agree with TRBD2. The length of the CDR3 is 11 residues. Germline CDR1 and CDR2: DFQATT and SNEGSKA (reference sequence). The trim removed 6 bases at V and 14 bases at J, leaving 3 bases unmatched. This chain's CDR3 is CSAEGLAGEFF. In nucleotides, the CDR3 is TGCAGTGCGGAGGGACTAGCGGGGGAGTTCTTC.

The V gene is TRBV7-2, the J gene TRBJ2-7, with D maybe TRBD1 (5 bases). V lost 2 bases to trimming and J lost 5 bases, with 13 bases between them. Germline assignment: CDR1 SGHTA and CDR2 FQGNSA. The CDR3 runs 14 residues. The CDR3 DNA is TGTGCCAGCAGCTTAAGGGCAGGGAAAGACGAGCAGTACTTC. It encodes CASSLRAGKDEQYF.

The chain carries TRBV10-3 and TRBJ1-1; D perhaps matches TRBD1 (5 bases). The CDR3 consists of 14 residues. Trimming stripped 6 bases from V and 2 bases from J, with 13 bases between. Germline CDR1 reads ENHRY; CDR2 reads SYGVKD. Written as DNA, the CDR3 is TGTGCCATCAGACCCACACAGGTTAACACTGAAGCTTTCTTT. Translation: CAIRPTQVNTEAFF.

The chain links TRBV4-2 to TRBJ2-3; TRBD2 might be the D (6 bases). The germline V gene has CDR1 LGHNA and CDR2 YNFKEQ. The V end was cut by 5 bases, the J end by 1 base, with 13 bases between. This CDR3 comprises 15 residues. This CDR3 reads CASSKGRLGTDTQYF. The CDR3 DNA sequence: TGTGCCAGCAGCAAAGGGAGGCTAGGCACAGATACGCAGTATTTT.

CDR3 sequence: CATASADPYSTDTQYF. The DNA for the CDR3 is TGTGCCACCGCGAGCGCAGACCCCTACTCCACAGATACGCAGTATTTT. V usage is TRBV15 and J usage is TRBJ2-3; D gene unclear. Germline CDR1 LNHNV, CDR2 YYDKDF (reference sequence). CDR3 length: 16 residues. Trimming shortened V by 8 bases and J by 2 bases, and 20 bases separated the two germline ends.

V gene TRBV21-1 combines with J gene TRBJ1-1. TRBV21-1 has pseudogene status. The CDR3 consists of 15 residues. The CDR3 nucleotides are TGTGCCAGCAGCAAAGACACGGGGGGCTCGACTGAAGCTTTCTTT. Protein product: CASSKDTGGSTEAFF.

The chain combines TRBV2 with TRBJ2-7; 11 bases map to TRBD2. The germline V gene has CDR1 SNHLY and CDR2 FYNNEI. The CDR3 consists of 18 residues. Unmatched junction bases numbered 12, after V lost 0 bases and J lost 5 bases. CDR3 in DNA: TGTGCCAGCAGTGAAGCGACTAGCGGGGATTGGATCTTCCACGAGCAGTACTTC. The encoded protein is CASSEATSGDWIFHEQYF.

In DNA, the CDR3 is TGTGCCAGCAGTGACCCCGCCGTGGGCCCCACAGATACGCAGTATTTT. Its translation: CASSDPAVGPTDTQYF. The rearrangement joins TRBV2 to TRBJ2-3; D not resolved. Germline V gene sequence: CDR1 SNHLY, CDR2 FYNNEI. V was trimmed by 3 bases and J by 2 bases, leaving 15 bases between them. The CDR3 spans 16 residues.

The chain links TRBV7-8 to TRBJ2-5; 11 positions match TRBD2. CDR1 is SGHVS, CDR2 FQNEAQ, per germline. The V gene end was trimmed by 3 bases and the J gene end by 3 bases; junction bases not matched to a gene: 15. This CDR3 comprises 19 residues. The CDR3 region has the DNA TGTGCCAGCAGCTTTCCTGTGGGCCAACCGGGACTAGCGGAAGAGACCCAGTACTTC. Amino acid sequence: CASSFPVGQPGLAEETQYF.

The rearrangement links TRBV11-2 to TRBJ2-7; D might be TRBD1 (5 bases). The CDR3 totals 13 residues. Germline CDR1 SGHAT, CDR2 FQNNGV. Trimming left V 5 bases short and J 1 base short, with 9 bases between. This chain's CDR3 is CASSPSGSYEQYF. CDR3 in DNA: TGTGCCAGCAGCCCCTCAGGGTCCTACGAGCAGTACTTC.

The chain joins TRBV7-2 to TRBJ2-7; D gene ambiguous. The CDR3 has 15 residues. Deletions cut 2 bases from V and 0 bases from J, with 11 bases between. Germline-derived CDR1 and CDR2 are SGHTA and FQGNSA. The CDR3 coding sequence is TGTGCCAGCAGCTTAAAGCCGGGTGCCTCCTACGAGCAGTACGTC. It translates to CASSLKPGASYEQYV.

The V call is TRBV12-5, the J call TRBJ2-1; TRBD2 matches 11 bases. After removal of 1 base from V and 8 bases from J, the junction contained 4 bases not matched to a gene. This CDR3 has 15 residues. CDR1 is LGHNT, CDR2 FRNRAP, per germline. For the CDR3, the DNA is TGTGCTAGTGGTTTGGCTAGCGGGAGGAGGGATGAGCAGTTCTTC. It encodes CASGLASGRRDEQFF.

This CDR3 reads CATAETRGNEQFF. CDR3 nucleotide sequence: TGTGCCACCGCTGAAACCAGGGGCAATGAGCAGTTCTTC. The chain is built from TRBV15 and TRBJ2-1; a possible D gene is TRBD1 (6 bases). CDR3 length equals 13 residues. Germline values: CDR1 LNHNV, CDR2 YYDKDF (reference sequence). Trimming pared 8 bases from V and 6 bases from J, leaving 14 bases between.

The chain links TRBV9 to TRBJ1-2; TRBD1 might be the D (5 bases). Germline V lookup: CDR1 SGDLS, CDR2 YYNGEE. CDR3 length: 15 residues. V shed 0 bases and J shed 1 base, with 10 bases lying between them. CDR3 DNA: TGTGCCAGCAGCGTAGCAGGGAACCGTAACTATGGCTACACCTTC. This codes for CASSVAGNRNYGYTF.

This chain uses TRBV12-2 with TRBJ1-1; TRBD1 was called by the table and not checked on the DNA. TRBV12-2 is described as a pseudogene. CDR3 length: 17 residues. The CDR3 DNA sequence: TGTGCAAGTCGCGTACCCGGAACTCTCACAGAGAACACTGAAGCTTTCTTT. Translating it yields CASRVPGTLTENTEAFF.

The rearrangement links TRBV24-1 to TRBJ1-1; 7 nucleotides line up with TRBD1. This CDR3 is built from 15 residues. Germline values: CDR1 KGHDR, CDR2 SFDVKD. Trimming removed 0 bases from V and 6 bases from J; junction bases left unmatched: 6. This CDR3 is CATSDLRNRGSEAFF. The CDR3 coding sequence is TGTGCCACCAGTGATTTGCGCAACAGGGGATCTGAAGCTTTCTTT.

The CDR3 here is CASSRLGEDSYNEQFF. The CDR3 nucleotides are TGTGCCAGCAGCCGCCTCGGCGAGGACTCCTACAATGAGCAGTTCTTC. This chain uses TRBV5-6 with TRBJ2-1; D gene ambiguous. CDR1 and CDR2 (germline): SGHDT, YYEEEE. The CDR3 extends over 16 amino acids. V was cut by 4 bases and J by 0 bases, with 14 bases left in between.

The chain employs TRBV25-1 and TRBJ2-1; 14 nucleotides match TRBD2. J gave up 7 bases and V 8 bases, and 7 bases lay outside the gene matches. Germline V gives CDR1 MGHDK, CDR2 SYGVNS. The CDR3 totals 15 residues. CDR3 DNA: TGTGCCAGCGTTGGACTAGCGGGAGGAGGGAATGAGCAGTTCTTC. Protein: CASVGLAGGGNEQFF.

In nucleotides, the CDR3 is TGTGCCAGCAGTGATGTTCCCGGGAATCCCGGGGAGCTGTTTTTT. The encoded protein is CASSDVPGNPGELFF. The rearrangement links TRBV6-1 to TRBJ2-2; D is possibly TRBD2 (5 bases). Deletions cut 3 bases from V and 6 bases from J, with 14 bases between. Germline V gene sequence: CDR1 MNHNS, CDR2 SASEGT. CDR3 length equals 15 residues.

The rearrangement joins TRBV14 to TRBJ2-3; no clear D. The CDR3 sequence is 13 residues long. The V and J ends lost 4 bases and 1 base respectively, with 6 bases between them. The germline gives CDR1 SGHDN, CDR2 FVKESK. DNA for the CDR3: TGTGCCAGCAGCCGGGCAGGCACAGATACGCAGTATTTT. This translates into CASSRAGTDTQYF.

The chain is built from TRBV5-1 and TRBJ2-7; tentatively, D is TRBD2 (6 bases). The CDR3 runs to 12 residues. Trimming took 3 bases from V and 6 from J, leaving 10 bases between them. In germline, CDR1 is SGHRS, CDR2 YFSETQ. The CDR3 coding sequence is TGCGCCAGCAGCTGGGGGGACTCCGAGCAGTACTTC. Translated: CASSWGDSEQYF.

The rearrangement uses TRBV6-5 and TRBJ1-2; D perhaps matches TRBD1 (5 bases). CDR3 length: 12 amino acids. The V end was cut by 6 bases, the J end by 5 bases, with 10 bases between. CDR1 is MNHEY and CDR2 is SVGAGI in the germline V gene. CDR3 residues: CASSQQGYGYTF. Here the CDR3 DNA reads TGTGCCAGCAGCCAGCAGGGTTATGGCTACACCTTC.